This T cell receptor beta chain is drawn from a study of blood T cell repertoires in COVID-19. Only in-frame clones appear in the TCRdb table, and some are missing; sequencing was by immunoSEQ multiplex PCR. The data hold hundreds of thousands of clones, with about 91% observed a single time. Material for sequencing was peripheral blood. This sequence was found in a woman under 40 with COVID-19, enrolled during active disease.

In DNA, the CDR3 is TGTGCCTCATTGAGCGGGCCTGGTTTGGGTGCTGAGCAGTTCTTC. Translation gives CASLSGPGLGAEQFF. The chain employs TRBV28 and TRBJ2-1, with D tentatively TRBD2 (6 bases). Trimming cost V 11 bases and J 9 bases, with 26 bases left between them. Germline-derived CDR1 and CDR2 are MDHEN and SYDVKM. CDR3 size: 15 residues.